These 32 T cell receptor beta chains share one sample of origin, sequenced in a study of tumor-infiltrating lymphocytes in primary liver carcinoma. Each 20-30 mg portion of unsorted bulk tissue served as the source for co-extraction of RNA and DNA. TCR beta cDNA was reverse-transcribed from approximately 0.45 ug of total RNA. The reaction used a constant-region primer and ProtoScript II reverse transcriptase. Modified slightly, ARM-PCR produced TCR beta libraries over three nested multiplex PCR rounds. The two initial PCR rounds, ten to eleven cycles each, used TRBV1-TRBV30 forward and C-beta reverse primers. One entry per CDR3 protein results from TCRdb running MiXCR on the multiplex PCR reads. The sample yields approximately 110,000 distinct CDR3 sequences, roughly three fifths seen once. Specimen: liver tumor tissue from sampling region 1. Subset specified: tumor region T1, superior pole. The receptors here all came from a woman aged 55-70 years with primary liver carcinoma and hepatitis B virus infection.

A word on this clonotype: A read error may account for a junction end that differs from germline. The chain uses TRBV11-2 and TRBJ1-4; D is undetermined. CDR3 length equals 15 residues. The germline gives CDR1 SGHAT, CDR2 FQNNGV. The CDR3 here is CASCFWGVTNEKLFF. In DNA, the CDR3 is TGTGCCAGCTGCTTCTGGGGAGTAACTAATGAAAAACTGTTTTTC. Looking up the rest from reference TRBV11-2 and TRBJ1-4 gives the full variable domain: EAGVAQSPRYKIIEKRQSVAFWCNPISGHATLYWYQQILGQGPKLLIQFQNNGVVDDSQLPKDRFSAERLKGVDSTLKIQPAKLEDSAVYLCASCFWGVTNEKLFFGSGTQLSVL.

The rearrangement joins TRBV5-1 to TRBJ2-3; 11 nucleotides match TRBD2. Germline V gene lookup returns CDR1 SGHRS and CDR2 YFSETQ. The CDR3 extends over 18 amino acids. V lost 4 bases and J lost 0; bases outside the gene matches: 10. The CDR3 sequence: CASSPTGTSGTSTDTQYF. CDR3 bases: TGCGCCAGCAGCCCGACCGGGACTAGCGGTACTAGCACAGATACGCAGTATTTT. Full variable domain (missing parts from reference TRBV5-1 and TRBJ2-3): KAGVTQTPRYLIKTRGQQVTLSCSPISGHRSVSWYQQTPGQGLQFLFEYFSETQRNKGNFPGRFSGRQFSNSRSEMNVSTLELGDSALYLCASSPTGTSGTSTDTQYFGPGTRLTVL.

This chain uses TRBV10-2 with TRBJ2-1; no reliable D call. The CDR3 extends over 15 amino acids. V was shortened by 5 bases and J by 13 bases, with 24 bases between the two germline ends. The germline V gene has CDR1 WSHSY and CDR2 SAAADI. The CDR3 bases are TGCGCCAGCAGTCCGATAGCAGCTGCCTATGGTGAACAGTTCTTC. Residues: CASSPIAAAYGEQFF.

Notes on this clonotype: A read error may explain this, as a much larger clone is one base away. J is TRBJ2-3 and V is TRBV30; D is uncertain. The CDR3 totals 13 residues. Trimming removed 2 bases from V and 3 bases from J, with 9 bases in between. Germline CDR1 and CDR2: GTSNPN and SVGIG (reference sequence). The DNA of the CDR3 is TGTGCCTGGAGTCGCGACCCAACAGATACGCAGTATTTT. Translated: CAWSRDPTDTQYF.

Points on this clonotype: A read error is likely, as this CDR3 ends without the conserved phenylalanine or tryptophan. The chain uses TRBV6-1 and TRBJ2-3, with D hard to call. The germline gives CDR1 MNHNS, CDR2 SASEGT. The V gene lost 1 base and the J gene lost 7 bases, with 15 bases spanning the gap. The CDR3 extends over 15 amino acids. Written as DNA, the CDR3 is TGTGCCAGCAGTGAAGATAATGCAAATTCGAATACGCAGTATTAT. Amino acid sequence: CASSEDNANSNTQYY.

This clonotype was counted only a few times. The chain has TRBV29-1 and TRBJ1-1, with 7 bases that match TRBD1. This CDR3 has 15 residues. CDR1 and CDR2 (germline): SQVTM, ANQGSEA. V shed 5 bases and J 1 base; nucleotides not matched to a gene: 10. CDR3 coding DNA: TGCAGCGTTACCGAAGGGGGCGGGTGGAACACTGAAGCTTTCTTT. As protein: CSVTEGGGWNTEAFF.

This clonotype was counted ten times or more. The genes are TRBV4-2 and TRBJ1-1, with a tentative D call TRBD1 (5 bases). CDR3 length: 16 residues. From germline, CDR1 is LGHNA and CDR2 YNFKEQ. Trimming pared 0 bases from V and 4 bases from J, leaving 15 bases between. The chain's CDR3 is CASSQDTIGQGTEAFF. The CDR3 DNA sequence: TGTGCCAGCAGCCAAGATACGATAGGGCAGGGCACTGAAGCTTTCTTT.

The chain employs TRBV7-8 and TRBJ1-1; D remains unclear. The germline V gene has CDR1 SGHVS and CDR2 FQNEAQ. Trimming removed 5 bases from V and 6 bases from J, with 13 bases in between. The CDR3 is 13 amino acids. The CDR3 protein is CASSRMTVAEAFF. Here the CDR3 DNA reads TGTGCCAGCAGCCGAATGACGGTGGCTGAAGCTTTCTTT. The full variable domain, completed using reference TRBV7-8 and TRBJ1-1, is GAGVSQSPRYKVAKRGQDVALRCDPISGHVSLFWYQQALGQGPEFLTYFQNEAQLDKSGLPSDRFFAERPEGSVSTLKIQRTQQEDSAVYLCASSRMTVAEAFFGQGTRLTVV.

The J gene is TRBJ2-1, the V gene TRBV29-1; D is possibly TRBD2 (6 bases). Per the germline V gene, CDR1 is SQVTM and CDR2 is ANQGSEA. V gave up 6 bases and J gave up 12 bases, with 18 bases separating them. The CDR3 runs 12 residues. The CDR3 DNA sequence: TGCAGCGTCGACGCTCCTAGCGATGGGCAGTTCTTC. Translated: CSVDAPSDGQFF.

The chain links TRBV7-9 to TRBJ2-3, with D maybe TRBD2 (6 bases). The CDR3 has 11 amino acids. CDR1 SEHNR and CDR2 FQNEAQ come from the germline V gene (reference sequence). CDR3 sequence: CAGGTTDTQYF. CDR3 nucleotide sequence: TGTGCTGGCGGGACCACAGATACGCAGTATTTT. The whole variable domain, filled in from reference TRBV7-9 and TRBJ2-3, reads DTGVSQNPRHKITKRGQNVTFRCDPISEHNRLYWYRQTLGQGPEFLTYFQNEAQLEKSRLLSDRFSAERPKGSFSTLEIQRTEQGDSAMYLCAGGTTDTQYFGPGTRLTVL.

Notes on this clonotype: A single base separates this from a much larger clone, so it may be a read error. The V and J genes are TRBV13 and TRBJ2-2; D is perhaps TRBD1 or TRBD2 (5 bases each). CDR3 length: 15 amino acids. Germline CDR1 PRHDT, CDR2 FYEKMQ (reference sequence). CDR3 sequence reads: CASKRGRGSTVELFF. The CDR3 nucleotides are TGTGCCAGCAAGAGGGGAAGGGGAAGCACCGTGGAGCTGTTTTTT. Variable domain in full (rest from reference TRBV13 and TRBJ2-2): AAGVIQSPRHLIKEKRETATLKCYPIPRHDTVYWYQQGPGQDPQFLISFYEKMQSDKGSIPDRFSAQQFSDYHSELNMSSLELGDSALYFCASKRGRGSTVELFFGEGSRLTVL.

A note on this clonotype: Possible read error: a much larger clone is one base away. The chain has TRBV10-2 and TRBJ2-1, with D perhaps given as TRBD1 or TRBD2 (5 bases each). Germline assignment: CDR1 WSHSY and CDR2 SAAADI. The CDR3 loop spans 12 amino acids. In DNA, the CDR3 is TGCTCCAGCGAGGGGCCCGGGACTGAGCAGTTCTTC. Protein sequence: CSSEGPGTEQFF.

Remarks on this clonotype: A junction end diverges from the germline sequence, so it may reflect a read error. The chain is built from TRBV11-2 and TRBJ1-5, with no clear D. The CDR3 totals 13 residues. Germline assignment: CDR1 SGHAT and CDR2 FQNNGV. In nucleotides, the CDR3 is TGTGTCAGCAGTGTCATGTATGATCAGCCCCAGCATTTT. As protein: CVSSVMYDQPQHF.

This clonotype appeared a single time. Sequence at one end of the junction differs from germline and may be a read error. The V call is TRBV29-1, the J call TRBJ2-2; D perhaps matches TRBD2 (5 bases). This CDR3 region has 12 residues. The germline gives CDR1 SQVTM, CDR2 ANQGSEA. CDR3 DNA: TGCAACGTAAGGACGAACATCGGGGAACTGTTTTTT. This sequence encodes CNVRTNIGELFF.

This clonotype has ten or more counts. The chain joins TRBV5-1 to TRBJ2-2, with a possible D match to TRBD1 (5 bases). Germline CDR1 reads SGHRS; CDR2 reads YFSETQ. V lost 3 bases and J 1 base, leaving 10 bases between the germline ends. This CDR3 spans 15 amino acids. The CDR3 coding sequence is TGCGCCAGCAGCTCCAGGGTGAGGAACACCGGGGAGCTGTTTTTT. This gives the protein CASSSRVRNTGELFF. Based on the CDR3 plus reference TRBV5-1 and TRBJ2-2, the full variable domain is KAGVTQTPRYLIKTRGQQVTLSCSPISGHRSVSWYQQTPGQGLQFLFEYFSETQRNKGNFPGRFSGRQFSNSRSEMNVSTLELGDSALYLCASSSRVRNTGELFFGEGSRLTVL.

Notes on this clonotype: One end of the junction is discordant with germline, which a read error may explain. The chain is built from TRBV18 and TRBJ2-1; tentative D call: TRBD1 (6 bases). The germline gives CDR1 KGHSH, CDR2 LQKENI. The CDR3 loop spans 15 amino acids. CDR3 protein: CASSPNTRQAAEQFF. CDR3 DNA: TGTGCTAGCTCACCAAACACCCGACAGGCCGCTGAGCAGTTCTTC.

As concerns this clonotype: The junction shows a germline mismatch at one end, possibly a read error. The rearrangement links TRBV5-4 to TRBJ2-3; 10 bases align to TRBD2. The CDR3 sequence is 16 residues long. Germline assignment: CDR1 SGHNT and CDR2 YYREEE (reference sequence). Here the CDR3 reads CDSSLSGGGGTDTQYF. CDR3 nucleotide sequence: TGTGACAGCAGCCTGAGCGGGGGGGGTGGGACAGATACGCAGTATTTT.

This chain's CDR3 is CASSFRLRNTEAFF. DNA for the CDR3: TGTGCCAGCAGTTTTCGGTTAAGGAACACTGAAGCTTTCTTT. This chain connects TRBV28 to TRBJ1-1, with D unresolved. This CDR3 spans 14 amino acids. Germline CDR1 reads MDHEN; CDR2 reads SYDVKM. The germline V and J ends were trimmed by 3 bases and 1 base, with 9 bases remaining between them.

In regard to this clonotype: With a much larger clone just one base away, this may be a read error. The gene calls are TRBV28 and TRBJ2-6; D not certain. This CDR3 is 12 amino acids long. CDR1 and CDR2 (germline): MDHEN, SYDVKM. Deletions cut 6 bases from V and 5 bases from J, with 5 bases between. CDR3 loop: CASSDRANVLTF. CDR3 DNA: TGTGCCAGCAGCGACAGGGCCAACGTCCTGACTTTC.

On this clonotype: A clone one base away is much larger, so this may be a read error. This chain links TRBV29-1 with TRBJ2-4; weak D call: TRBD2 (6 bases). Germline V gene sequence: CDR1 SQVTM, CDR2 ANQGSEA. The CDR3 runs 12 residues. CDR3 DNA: TGCAGCGTTGGCGGAGGGGATGACATTCTGTACTTC. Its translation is CSVGGGDDILYF. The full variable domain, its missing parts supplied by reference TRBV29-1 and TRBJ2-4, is SAVISQKPSRDICQRGTSLTIQCQVDSQVTMMFWYRQQPGQSLTLIATANQGSEATYESGFVIDKFPISRPNLTFSTLTVSNMSPEDSSIYLCSVGGGDDILYFGAGTRLSVL.

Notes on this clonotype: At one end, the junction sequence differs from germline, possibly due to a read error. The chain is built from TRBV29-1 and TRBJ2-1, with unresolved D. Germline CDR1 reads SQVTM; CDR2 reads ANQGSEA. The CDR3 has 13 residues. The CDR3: CSVAEQTRNEQFF. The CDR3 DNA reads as TGCAGCGTTGCAGAACAGACACGGAATGAACAGTTCTTC.

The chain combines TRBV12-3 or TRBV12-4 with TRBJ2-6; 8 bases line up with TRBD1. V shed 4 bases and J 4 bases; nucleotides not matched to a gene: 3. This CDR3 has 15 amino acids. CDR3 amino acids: CASSSRGQGANVLTF. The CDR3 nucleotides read TGTGCCAGCAGTTCCAGGGGGCAGGGGGCCAACGTCCTGACTTTC.

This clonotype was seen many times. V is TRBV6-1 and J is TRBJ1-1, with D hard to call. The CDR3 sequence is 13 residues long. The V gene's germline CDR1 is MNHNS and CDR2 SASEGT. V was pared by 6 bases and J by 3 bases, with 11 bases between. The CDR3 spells CASRRWLDTEAFF. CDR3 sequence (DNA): TGTGCCAGCAGGAGATGGTTGGACACTGAAGCTTTCTTT.

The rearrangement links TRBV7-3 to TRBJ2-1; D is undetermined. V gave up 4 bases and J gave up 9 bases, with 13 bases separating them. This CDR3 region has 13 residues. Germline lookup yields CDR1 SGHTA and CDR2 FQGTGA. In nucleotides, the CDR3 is TGTGCCAGCAGCTCCGTCATTGAAGGTGAGCAGTTCTTC. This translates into CASSSVIEGEQFF. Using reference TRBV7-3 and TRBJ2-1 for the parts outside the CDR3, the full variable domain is GAGVSQTPSNKVTEKGKYVELRCDPISGHTALYWYRQSLGQGPEFLIYFQGTGAADDSGLPNDRFFAVRPEGSVSTLKIQRTERGDSAVYLCASSSVIEGEQFFGPGTRLTVL.

CDR3 protein: CASSLGQGICYTF. CDR3 DNA sequence: TGTGCCAGCAGCCTAGGACAGGGGATATGCTACACCTTC. This chain links TRBV28 with TRBJ1-2; 9 nucleotides agree with TRBD1. Per the germline V gene, CDR1 is MDHEN and CDR2 is SYDVKM. This CDR3 has 13 amino acids. Trimming took 6 bases from V and 9 from J; bases not matched to a gene: 8.

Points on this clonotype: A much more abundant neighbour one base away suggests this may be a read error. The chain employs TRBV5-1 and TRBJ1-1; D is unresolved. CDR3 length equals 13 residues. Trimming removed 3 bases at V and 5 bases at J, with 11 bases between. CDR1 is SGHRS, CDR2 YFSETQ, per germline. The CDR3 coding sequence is TGCGCCAGCAGCTCGGCAGAGATGACTGAAGCTTTCTTT. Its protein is CASSSAEMTEAFF.

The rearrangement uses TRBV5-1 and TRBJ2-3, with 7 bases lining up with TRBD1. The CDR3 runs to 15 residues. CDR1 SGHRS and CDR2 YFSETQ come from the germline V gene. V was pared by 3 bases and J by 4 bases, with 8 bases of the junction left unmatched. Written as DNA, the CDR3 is TGCGCCAGCAGCTCCTTGACAGGGCAGTCAGATACGCAGTATTTT. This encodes CASSSLTGQSDTQYF.

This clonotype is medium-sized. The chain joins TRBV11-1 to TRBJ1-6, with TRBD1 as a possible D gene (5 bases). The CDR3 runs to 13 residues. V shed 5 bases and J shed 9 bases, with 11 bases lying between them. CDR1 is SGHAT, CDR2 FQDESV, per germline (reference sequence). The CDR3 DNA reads TGTGCCAGCAGCCGACTTGGGGGTTCACCCCTCCACTTT. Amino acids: CASSRLGGSPLHF.

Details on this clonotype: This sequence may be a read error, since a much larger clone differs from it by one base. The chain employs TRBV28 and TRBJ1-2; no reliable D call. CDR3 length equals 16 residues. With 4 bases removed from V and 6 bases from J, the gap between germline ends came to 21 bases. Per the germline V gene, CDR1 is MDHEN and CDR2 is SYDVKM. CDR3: CASSSGSGRDLNGYTF. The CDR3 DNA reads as TGTGCCAGCAGTTCCGGGTCCGGGAGAGACTTGAATGGCTACACCTTC.

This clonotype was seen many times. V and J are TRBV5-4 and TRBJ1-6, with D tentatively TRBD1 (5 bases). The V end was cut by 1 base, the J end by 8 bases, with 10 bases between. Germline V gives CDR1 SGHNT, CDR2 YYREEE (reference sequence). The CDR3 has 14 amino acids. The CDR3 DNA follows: TGTGCCAGCAGCTTGCAAGGGGATCATTCACCCCTCCACTTT. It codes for CASSLQGDHSPLHF.

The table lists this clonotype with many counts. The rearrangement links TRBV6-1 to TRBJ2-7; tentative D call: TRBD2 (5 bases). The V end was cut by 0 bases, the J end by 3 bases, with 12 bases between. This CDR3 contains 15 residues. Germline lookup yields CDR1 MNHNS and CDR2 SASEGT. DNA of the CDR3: TGTGCCAGCAGTGAAGCAGAGGGTTCGGGCTACGAGCAGTACTTC. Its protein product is CASSEAEGSGYEQYF.

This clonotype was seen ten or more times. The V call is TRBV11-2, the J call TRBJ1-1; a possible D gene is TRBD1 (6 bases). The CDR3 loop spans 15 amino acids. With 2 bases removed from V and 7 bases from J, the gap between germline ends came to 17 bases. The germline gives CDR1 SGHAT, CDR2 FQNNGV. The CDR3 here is CASSLSGVGGVEAFF. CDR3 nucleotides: TGTGCCAGCAGCTTATCAGGGGTGGGGGGAGTTGAAGCTTTCTTT.